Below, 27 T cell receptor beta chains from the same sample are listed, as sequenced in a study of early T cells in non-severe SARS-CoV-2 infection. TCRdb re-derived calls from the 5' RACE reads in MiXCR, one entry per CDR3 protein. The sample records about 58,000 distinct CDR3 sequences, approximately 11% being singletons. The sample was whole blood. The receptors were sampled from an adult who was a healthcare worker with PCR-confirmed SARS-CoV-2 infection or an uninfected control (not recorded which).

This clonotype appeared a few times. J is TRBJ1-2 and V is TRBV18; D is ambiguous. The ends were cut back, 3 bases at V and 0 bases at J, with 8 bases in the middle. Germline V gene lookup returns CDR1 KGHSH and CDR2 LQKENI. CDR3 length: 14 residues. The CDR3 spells CASSPDRPNYGYTF. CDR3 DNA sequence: TGTGCCAGCTCACCGGACCGACCTAACTATGGCTACACCTTC.

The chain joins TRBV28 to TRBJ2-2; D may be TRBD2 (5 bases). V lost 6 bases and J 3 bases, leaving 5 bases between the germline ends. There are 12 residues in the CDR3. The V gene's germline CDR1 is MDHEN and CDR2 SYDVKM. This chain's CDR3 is CASREDTGELFF. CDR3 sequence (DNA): TGTGCCAGCAGGGAGGACACCGGGGAGCTGTTTTTT. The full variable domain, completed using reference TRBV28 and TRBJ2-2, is DVKVTQSSRYLVKRTGEKVFLECVQDMDHENMFWYRQDPGLGLRLIYFSYDVKMKEKGDIPEGYSVSREKKERFSLILESASTNQTSMYLCASREDTGELFFGEGSRLTVL.

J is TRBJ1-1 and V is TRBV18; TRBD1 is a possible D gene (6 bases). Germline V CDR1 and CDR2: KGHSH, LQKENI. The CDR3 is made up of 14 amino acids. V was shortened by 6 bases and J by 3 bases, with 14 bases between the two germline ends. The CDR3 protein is CASSIAGADTEAFF. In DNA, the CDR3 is TGTGCCAGCTCCATAGCGGGGGCAGACACTGAAGCTTTCTTT.

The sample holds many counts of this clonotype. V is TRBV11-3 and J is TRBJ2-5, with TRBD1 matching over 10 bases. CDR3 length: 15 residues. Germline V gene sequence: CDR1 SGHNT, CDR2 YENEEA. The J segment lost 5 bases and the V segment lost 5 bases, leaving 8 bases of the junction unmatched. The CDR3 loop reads CASSPGDRGRETQYF. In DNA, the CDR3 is TGTGCCAGCAGCCCGGGGGACAGGGGCCGGGAGACCCAGTACTTC.

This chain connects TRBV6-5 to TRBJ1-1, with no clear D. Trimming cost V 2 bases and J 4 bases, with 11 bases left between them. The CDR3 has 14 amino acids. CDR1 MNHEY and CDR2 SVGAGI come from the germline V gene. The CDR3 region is CASSYAGEGTEAFF. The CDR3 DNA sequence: TGTGCCAGCAGTTACGCCGGGGAGGGCACTGAAGCTTTCTTT.

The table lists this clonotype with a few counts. The CDR3 DNA reads as TGTGCCAGCAGCTTGGGGGACAGAACAACTAATGAAAAACTGTTTTTT. This codes for CASSLGDRTTNEKLFF. The rearrangement joins TRBV5-5 to TRBJ1-4, with 7 bases lining up with TRBD1. The germline V gene encodes CDR1 SGHKS and CDR2 YYEKEE (reference sequence). The CDR3 sequence is 16 residues long. Trimming cost V 0 bases and J 0 bases; bases outside gene matches: 2.

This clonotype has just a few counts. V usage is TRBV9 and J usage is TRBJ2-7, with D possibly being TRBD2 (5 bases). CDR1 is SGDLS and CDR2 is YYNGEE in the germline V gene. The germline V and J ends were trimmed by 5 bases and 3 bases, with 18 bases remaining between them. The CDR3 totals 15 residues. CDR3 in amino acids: CASRRSREYHYEQYF. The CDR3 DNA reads TGTGCCAGCAGGCGTTCAAGGGAGTATCACTACGAGCAGTACTTC.

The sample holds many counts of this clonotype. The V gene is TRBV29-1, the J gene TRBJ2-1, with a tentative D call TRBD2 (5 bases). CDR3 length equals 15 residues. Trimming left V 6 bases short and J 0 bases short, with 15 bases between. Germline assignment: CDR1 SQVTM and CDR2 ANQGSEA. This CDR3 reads CSVKGGWSSYNEQFF. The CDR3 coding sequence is TGCAGCGTGAAGGGCGGGTGGAGCTCCTACAATGAGCAGTTCTTC.

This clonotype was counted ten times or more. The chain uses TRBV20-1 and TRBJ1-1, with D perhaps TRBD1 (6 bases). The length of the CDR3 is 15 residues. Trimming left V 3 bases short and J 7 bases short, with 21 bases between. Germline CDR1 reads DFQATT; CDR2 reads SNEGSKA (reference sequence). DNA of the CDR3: TGCAGTGCTAGTGAATCGGGCAGACAAGGGGGTGAAGCTTTCTTT. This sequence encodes CSASESGRQGGEAFF.

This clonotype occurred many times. CDR3 residues: CASSVGQGSGEQYF. The DNA for the CDR3 is TGTGCCAGCAGTGTTGGACAGGGAAGTGGCGAGCAGTACTTC. V usage is TRBV2 and J usage is TRBJ2-7; 8 bases agree with TRBD1. J gave up 6 bases and V 4 bases, and 8 bases lay outside the gene matches. The CDR3 has 14 residues. Germline assignment: CDR1 SNHLY and CDR2 FYNNEI.

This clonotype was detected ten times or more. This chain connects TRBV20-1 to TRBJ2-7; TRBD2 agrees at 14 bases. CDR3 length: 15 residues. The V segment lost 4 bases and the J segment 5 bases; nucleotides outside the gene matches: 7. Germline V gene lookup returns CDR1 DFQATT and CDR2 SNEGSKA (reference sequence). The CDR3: CSATTSGRAFDEQYF. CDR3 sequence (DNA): TGCAGTGCTACGACTAGCGGGAGGGCCTTTGACGAGCAGTACTTC.

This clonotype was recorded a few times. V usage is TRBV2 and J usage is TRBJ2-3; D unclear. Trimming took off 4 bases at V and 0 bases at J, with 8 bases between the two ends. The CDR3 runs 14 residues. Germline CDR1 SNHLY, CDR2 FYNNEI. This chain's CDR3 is CASSVPSSTDTQYF. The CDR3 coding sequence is TGTGCCAGCAGTGTTCCCTCTAGCACAGATACGCAGTATTTT.

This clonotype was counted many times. CDR3 bases: TGTGCCAGCTCACGGGACAGGAGGTCCGGGGCCAACGTCCTGACTTTC. This translates into CASSRDRRSGANVLTF. The gene calls are TRBV18 and TRBJ2-6; TRBD1 aligns across 8 bases. CDR3 size: 16 residues. Germline lookup yields CDR1 KGHSH and CDR2 LQKENI. J lost 4 bases, V lost 4 bases, and 6 bases had no gene match.

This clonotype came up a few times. The CDR3 spells CASRDMRPQYF. The CDR3 DNA is TGTGCCAGCAGGGACATGCGGCCGCAGTATTTT. The chain combines TRBV2 with TRBJ2-3, with a possible D match to TRBD1 (5 bases). The V gene lost 6 bases and the J gene lost 10 bases, with 11 bases spanning the gap. CDR1 is SNHLY, CDR2 FYNNEI, per germline. The CDR3 runs 11 residues.

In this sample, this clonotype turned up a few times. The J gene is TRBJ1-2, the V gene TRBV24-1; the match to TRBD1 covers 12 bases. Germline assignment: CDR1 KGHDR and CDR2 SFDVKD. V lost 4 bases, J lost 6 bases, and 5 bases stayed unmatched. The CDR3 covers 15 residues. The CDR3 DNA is TGTGCCACCAGTGACCCCGGGACAGGGGGCGATGGCTACACCTTC. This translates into CATSDPGTGGDGYTF.

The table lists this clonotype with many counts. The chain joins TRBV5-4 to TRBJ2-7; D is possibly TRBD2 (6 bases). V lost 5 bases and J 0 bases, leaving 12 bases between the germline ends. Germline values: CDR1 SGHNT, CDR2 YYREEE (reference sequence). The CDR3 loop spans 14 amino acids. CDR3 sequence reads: CASSDHGSSYEQYF. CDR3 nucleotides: TGTGCCAGCAGTGACCACGGGAGCTCCTACGAGCAGTACTTC.

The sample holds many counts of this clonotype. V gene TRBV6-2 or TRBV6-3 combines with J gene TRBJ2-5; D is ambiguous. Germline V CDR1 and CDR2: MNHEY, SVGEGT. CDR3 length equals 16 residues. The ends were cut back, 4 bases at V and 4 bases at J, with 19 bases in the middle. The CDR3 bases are TGTGCCAGCAGTTCCCGGACCGTCGAGATTTCAGAGACCCAGTACTTC. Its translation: CASSSRTVEISETQYF.

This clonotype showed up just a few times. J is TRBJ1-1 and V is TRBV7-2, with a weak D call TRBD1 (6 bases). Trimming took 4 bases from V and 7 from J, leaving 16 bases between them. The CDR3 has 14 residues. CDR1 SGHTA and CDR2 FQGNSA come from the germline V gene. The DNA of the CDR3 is TGTGCCAGCAGCTCCGGGGCGGGGGGCATTGAAGCTTTCTTT. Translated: CASSSGAGGIEAFF.

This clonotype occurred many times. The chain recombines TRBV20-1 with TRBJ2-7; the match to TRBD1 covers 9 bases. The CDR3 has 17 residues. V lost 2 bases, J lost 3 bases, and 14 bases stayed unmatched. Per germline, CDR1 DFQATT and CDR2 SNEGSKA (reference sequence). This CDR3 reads CSARRPSGTGSLYEQYF. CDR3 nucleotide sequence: TGCAGTGCTAGACGCCCCTCGGGGACAGGGTCTCTCTACGAGCAGTACTTC.

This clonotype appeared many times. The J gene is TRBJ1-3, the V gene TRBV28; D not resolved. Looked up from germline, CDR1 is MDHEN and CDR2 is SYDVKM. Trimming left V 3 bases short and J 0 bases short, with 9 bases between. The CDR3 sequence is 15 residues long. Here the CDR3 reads CASSFVHHSGNTIYF. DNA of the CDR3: TGTGCCAGCAGTTTTGTGCATCACTCTGGAAACACCATATATTTT.

This CDR3 reads CASNIQIYSGELFF. The DNA of the CDR3 is TGTGCCAGTAATATCCAGATTTACAGCGGGGAGCTGTTTTTT. This chain connects TRBV19 to TRBJ2-2; D gene uncertain. This CDR3 comprises 14 residues. Trimming removed 7 bases at V and 7 bases at J, with 16 bases between. The germline gives CDR1 LNHDA, CDR2 SQIVND (reference sequence).

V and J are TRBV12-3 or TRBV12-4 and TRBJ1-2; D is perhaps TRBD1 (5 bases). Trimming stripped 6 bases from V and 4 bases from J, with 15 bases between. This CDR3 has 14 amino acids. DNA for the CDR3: TGTGCCAGCAGACCCGGGGGGGAGCGCTATGGCTACACCTTC. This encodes CASRPGGERYGYTF.

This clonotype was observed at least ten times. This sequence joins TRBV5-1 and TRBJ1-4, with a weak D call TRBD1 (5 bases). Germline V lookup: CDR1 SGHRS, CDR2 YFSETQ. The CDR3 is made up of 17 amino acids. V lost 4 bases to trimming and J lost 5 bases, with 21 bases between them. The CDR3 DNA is TGCGCCAGCAGCCGTACAATACGTGGGGACGGAAATGAAAAACTGTTTTTT. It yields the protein CASSRTIRGDGNEKLFF. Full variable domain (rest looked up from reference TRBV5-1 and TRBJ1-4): KAGVTQTPRYLIKTRGQQVTLSCSPISGHRSVSWYQQTPGQGLQFLFEYFSETQRNKGNFPGRFSGRQFSNSRSEMNVSTLELGDSALYLCASSRTIRGDGNEKLFFGSGTQLSVL.

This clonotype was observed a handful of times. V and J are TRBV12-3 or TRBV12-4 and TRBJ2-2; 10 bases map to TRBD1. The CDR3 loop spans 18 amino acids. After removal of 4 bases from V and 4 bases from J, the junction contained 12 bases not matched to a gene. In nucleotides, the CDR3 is TGTGCCAGCAGTTCCAACCGCGGGACAGGGGATGGCACCGGGGAGCTGTTTTTT. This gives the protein CASSSNRGTGDGTGELFF.

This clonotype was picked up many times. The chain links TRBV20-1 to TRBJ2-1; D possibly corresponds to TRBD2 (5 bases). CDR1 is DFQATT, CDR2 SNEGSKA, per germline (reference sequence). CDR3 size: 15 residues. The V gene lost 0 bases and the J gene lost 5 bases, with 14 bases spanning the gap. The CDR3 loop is CSARENGVWDNEQFF. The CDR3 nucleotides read TGCAGTGCTAGAGAAAACGGGGTTTGGGACAATGAGCAGTTCTTC.

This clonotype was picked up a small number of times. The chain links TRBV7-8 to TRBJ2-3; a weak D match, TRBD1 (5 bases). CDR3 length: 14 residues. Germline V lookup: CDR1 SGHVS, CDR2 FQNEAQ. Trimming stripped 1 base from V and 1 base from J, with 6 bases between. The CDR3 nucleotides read TGTGCCAGCAGCTTAGGCAGGGGCACAGATACGCAGTATTTT. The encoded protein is CASSLGRGTDTQYF.

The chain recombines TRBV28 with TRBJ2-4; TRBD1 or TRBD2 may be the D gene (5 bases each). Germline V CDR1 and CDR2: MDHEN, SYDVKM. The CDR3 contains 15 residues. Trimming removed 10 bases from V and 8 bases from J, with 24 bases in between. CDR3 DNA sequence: TGTGCCACCCTCTATAGGGGAGTAACCTTTGACATTCAGTACTTC. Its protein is CATLYRGVTFDIQYF.